Listed below are T cell receptor beta chains from one sample, sequenced in a study of beta chain features in type 1 diabetes. Sequenced by immunoSEQ multiplex PCR; TCRdb stores in-frame clones only, minus some. Of fewer than 350,000 clones listed, around a fifth are singletons. Input material: naive CD4+ T cells from blood. The origin of the receptors is a woman under 30 in good health. CDR3s include the opening cysteine and the closing phenylalanine or tryptophan. The order of the fields is V gene, clone size, D gene, J gene, CDR3 protein, CDR3 DNA. A D gene is named only where the DNA matches it firmly. The size entry is marked missing in some rows and otherwise reads once, few, many or a size class.

TRBV6-5,few,-,TRBJ1-5,CASSYGGGGQPQHF,TGTGCCAGCAGTTACGGGGGAGGAGGGCAGCCCCAGCATTTT
TRBV9,few,-,TRBJ2-6,CASSEGISGANVLTF,TGTGCCAGCAGCGAGGGGATCTCTGGGGCCAACGTCCTGACTTTC
TRBV29-1,-,TRBD1,TRBJ2-5,CSVAWTGETQYF,TGCAGCGTCGCATGGACAGGCGAGACCCAGTACTTC
TRBV29-1,-,-,TRBJ2-7,CSVVQGSSYEQYF,TGCAGCGTTGTGCAGGGCTCCTCCTACGAGCAGTACTTC
TRBV7-9,-,TRBD2,TRBJ2-3,CASSSGLAGTDTQYF,TGTGCCAGCAGCTCGGGACTAGCGGGCACAGATACGCAGTATTTT
TRBV2,-,-,TRBJ1-1,CASSEGGGTEAFF,TGTGCCAGCAGTGAAGGGGGGGGCACTGAAGCTTTCTTT
TRBV29-1,few,-,TRBJ1-2,CSVEVAAISGYTF,TGCAGCGTTGAAGTAGCGGCTATAAGTGGCTACACCTTC
TRBV14,-,-,TRBJ1-4,CASSQDGSSEEKLFF,TGTGCCAGCAGCCAAGACGGGAGTTCCGAGGAAAAACTGTTTTTT
TRBV30,-,-,TRBJ1-5,CAWSLQADQPQHF,TGTGCCTGGAGTCTCCAGGCCGATCAGCCCCAGCATTTT
TRBV6-6,-,-,TRBJ2-7,CASTLTRAGAEEQYF,TGTGCCAGCACCCTCACCCGTGCGGGGGCTGAAGAGCAGTACTTC
TRBV30,few,TRBD2,TRBJ2-3,CAWRPGLGPPTDTQYF,TGTGCCTGGAGGCCGGGACTAGGGCCTCCCACAGATACGCAGTATTTT
TRBV5-1,-,-,TRBJ2-1,CASTLSGNEQFF,TGCGCCAGCACCCTCTCGGGTAATGAGCAGTTCTTC
TRBV5-1,-,TRBD1,TRBJ1-1,CASGTGQVTEAFF,TGCGCCAGCGGAACAGGACAGGTTACTGAAGCTTTCTTT
TRBV5-4,-,-,TRBJ1-2,CASSPGQPGYTF,TGTGCCAGCAGCCCCGGACAGCCGGGCTACACCTTC
TRBV30,few,-,TRBJ2-7,CAWRSPGSGVRYEQYF,TGTGCCTGGAGGTCCCCCGGTTCAGGGGTAAGGTACGAGCAGTACTTC
TRBV7-3,-,-,TRBJ1-4,CATEKLFF,TGTGCCACGGAAAAACTGTTTTTT
TRBV7-9,-,-,TRBJ2-3,CASSLNSLSTDTQYF,TGTGCCAGCAGCTTAAACTCCCTATCCACAGATACGCAGTATTTT
TRBV7-2,-,-,TRBJ2-3,CASSPPAAGISTDTQYF,TGTGCCAGCAGCCCCCCGGCCGCGGGGATCAGCACAGATACGCAGTATTTT
TRBV2,-,-,TRBJ1-2,CACPRGWYGYTF,TGTGCCTGCCCCCGGGGATGGTATGGCTACACCTTC
TRBV4-1,few,-,TRBJ2-7,CASSQVQGVYEQYF,TGCGCCAGCAGCCAAGTCCAGGGTGTCTACGAGCAGTACTTC
TRBV4-1,many,-,TRBJ1-4,CASSQDGQKLFF,TGCGCCAGCAGCCAAGACGGACAGAAACTGTTTTTT
TRBV11-2,-,-,TRBJ2-3,CASSLMAGTDTQYF,TGTGCCAGCAGCTTGATGGCTGGCACAGATACGCAGTATTTT
TRBV5-4,-,TRBD1,TRBJ2-1,CASSSAKQGSSYNEQFF,TGTGCCAGCAGCTCTGCAAAACAGGGGAGCTCCTACAATGAGCAGTTCTTC
TRBV7-9,-,-,TRBJ2-2,CASSANPGRLTGELFF,TGTGCCAGCAGCGCGAACCCTGGCAGGCTGACCGGGGAGCTGTTTTTT
TRBV2,few,-,TRBJ2-3,CASSPTQDTQYF,TGTGCCAGCAGTCCGACTCAGGATACGCAGTATTTT
TRBV30,few,TRBD2,TRBJ2-7,CAWSVKGLATYEQYF,TGTGCCTGGAGTGTAAAGGGACTAGCAACCTACGAGCAGTACTTC
TRBV25-1,-,TRBD1,TRBJ2-1,CASSDLSVTGGGEQFF,TGTGCCAGCAGTGATTTATCCGTGACAGGGGGGGGTGAGCAGTTCTTC
TRBV11-1,few,-,TRBJ2-5,CASSRGTGYETQYF,TGTGCCAGCAGCCGGGGGACGGGTTACGAGACCCAGTACTTC
TRBV4-1,-,-,TRBJ2-6,CASSQEGGSGANVLTF,TGCGCCAGCAGCCAAGAAGGGGGCTCTGGGGCCAACGTCCTGACTTTC
TRBV11-2,-,-,TRBJ2-3,CASSQTRLTDTQYF,TGTGCCAGCAGCCAGACTAGGCTCACAGATACGCAGTATTTT
TRBV7-2,few,TRBD2,TRBJ2-7,CASSLGGLAFSYEQYF,TGTGCCAGCAGCTTAGGGGGACTAGCCTTCTCCTACGAGCAGTACTTC
TRBV9,-,TRBD1,TRBJ1-2,CASSTRGDRGSYGYTF,TGTGCCAGCAGCACACGGGGGGACAGGGGAAGCTATGGCTACACCTTC
TRBV30,-,-,TRBJ1-2,CAWNRDRGYTF,TGTGCCTGGAACAGGGATCGGGGCTACACCTTC
TRBV2,-,TRBD1,TRBJ1-2,CASGPDRTKRGNYGYTF,TGTGCCAGCGGGCCGGACAGGACAAAGAGGGGGAACTATGGCTACACCTTC
TRBV11-2,few,-,TRBJ2-7,CASSSLAKPYEQYF,TGTGCCAGCAGCTCTCTAGCGAAACCCTACGAGCAGTACTTC
TRBV25-1,-,-,TRBJ1-5,CASNRDSQPQHF,TGTGCCAGCAACAGGGATTCTCAGCCCCAGCATTTT
TRBV10-3,-,-,TRBJ2-1,CAISEGRPGEQFF,TGTGCCATCAGTGAGGGTAGACCGGGTGAGCAGTTCTTC
TRBV11-2,few,TRBD1,TRBJ2-2,CASSSLRGRSTGELFF,TGTGCCAGCAGCTCCCTTAGGGGGCGGAGCACCGGGGAGCTGTTTTTT
TRBV7-8,-,-,TRBJ2-3,CASSGWAGRDDTQYF,TGTGCCAGCTCGGGGTGGGCTGGACGAGACGATACGCAGTATTTT
TRBV6-1,-,TRBD2,TRBJ2-3,CASSLQRGGTDTQYF,TGTGCCAGCAGTTTACAGCGGGGGGGCACAGATACGCAGTATTTT
TRBV7-2,-,-,TRBJ2-3,CASSPLGTPTDTQYF,TGTGCCAGCAGCCCATTGGGGACTCCCACAGATACGCAGTATTTT
TRBV4-2,-,-,TRBJ2-3,CASSSPGHGDTQYF,TGTGCCAGCAGCTCGCCGGGTCATGGAGATACGCAGTATTTT
TRBV10-3,-,-,TRBJ2-7,CATLSGELLSYEQYF,TGTGCCACCCTAAGTGGGGAGCTGCTCTCCTACGAGCAGTACTTC
TRBV4-1,-,TRBD1,TRBJ1-2,CASSGTGTGNGYTF,TGCGCCAGCAGCGGTACCGGGACAGGGAATGGCTACACCTTC
TRBV29-1,-,-,TRBJ2-1,CSVEGGQLYNEQFF,TGCAGCGTTGAAGGCGGACAGCTTTACAATGAGCAGTTCTTC
TRBV4-1,-,TRBD1,TRBJ2-5,CASSHRITGAQETQYF,TGCGCCAGCAGCCATCGTATTACAGGGGCCCAAGAGACCCAGTACTTC
TRBV4-1,-,-,TRBJ1-1,CASSQPVTPGHFMNTEAFF,TGCGCCAGCAGCCAACCCGTTACTCCGGGACACTTCATGAACACTGAAGCTTTCTTT
TRBV30,-,TRBD1,TRBJ2-7,CAWNTGTGKTF,TGTGCCTGGAATACAGGGACAGGGAAGACTTTC
TRBV23-1,-,-,TRBJ1-1,CASLRGDTEAFF,TGCGCCAGCCTCCGGGGGGACACTGAAGCTTTCTTT
TRBV5-4,few,TRBD1,TRBJ2-5,CASSLGQQQETQYF,TGTGCCAGCAGCCTGGGACAGCAGCAAGAGACCCAGTACTTC
TRBV7-3,-,-,TRBJ2-1,CASSMTGSNEQFF,TGTGCCAGCAGCATGACAGGATCCAATGAGCAGTTCTTC
TRBV9,few,TRBD1,TRBJ2-1,CASSVVGTGINNEQFF,TGTGCCAGCAGCGTAGTTGGGACAGGGATTAACAATGAGCAGTTCTTC
TRBV29-1,few,TRBD1,TRBJ1-1,CSVAGQENTEAFF,TGCAGCGTGGCCGGACAGGAGAACACTGAAGCTTTCTTT
TRBV5-6,-,-,TRBJ2-1,CASSLSGDKGVQFF,TGTGCCAGCAGCTTGTCCGGGGACAAGGGAGTGCAGTTCTTC